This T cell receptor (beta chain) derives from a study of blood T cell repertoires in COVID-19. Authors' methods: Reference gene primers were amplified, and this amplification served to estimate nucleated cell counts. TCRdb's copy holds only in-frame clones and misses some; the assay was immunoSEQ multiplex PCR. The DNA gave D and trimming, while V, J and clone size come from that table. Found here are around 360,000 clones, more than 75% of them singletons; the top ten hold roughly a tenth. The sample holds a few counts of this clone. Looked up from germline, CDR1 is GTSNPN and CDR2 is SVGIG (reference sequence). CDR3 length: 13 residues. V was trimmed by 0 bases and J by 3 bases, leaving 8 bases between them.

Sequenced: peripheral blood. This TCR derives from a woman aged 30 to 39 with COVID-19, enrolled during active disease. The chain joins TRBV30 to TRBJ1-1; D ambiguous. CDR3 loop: CAWSVPVYTEAFF. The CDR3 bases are TGTGCCTGGAGTGTACCGGTGTACACTGAAGCTTTCTTT. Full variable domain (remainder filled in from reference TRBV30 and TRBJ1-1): SQTIHQWPATLVQPVGSPLSLECTVEGTSNPNLYWYRQAAGRGLQLLFYSVGIGQISSEVPQNLSASRPQDRQFILSSKKLLLSDSGFYLCAWSVPVYTEAFFGQGTRLTVV.